The 17 T cell receptor beta chains listed next were all sequenced from one sample in a study of blood T cell repertoires in COVID-19. The protocol was immunoSEQ multiplex PCR, while the TCRdb copy is restricted to in-frame clones and leaves out a portion. The sample contains some 240,000 clones, 92% of which appear only once. Sequencing was done on a sample of peripheral blood. The receptor source for this set is a man in his sixties with COVID-19, enrolled during active disease.

V usage is TRBV7-2 and J usage is TRBJ1-1; D perhaps matches TRBD1 (5 bases). The length of the CDR3 is 14 residues. Per germline, CDR1 SGHTA and CDR2 FQGNSA. V lost 3 bases and J lost 4, with 12 bases in between. The CDR3 protein is CASSFPQGSTEAFF. The CDR3 DNA follows: TGTGCCAGCAGCTTCCCTCAGGGAAGCACTGAAGCTTTCTTT.

The genes are TRBV10-1 and TRBJ1-1, with D perhaps matching TRBD1 (5 bases). Trimming cost V 0 bases and J 4 bases, with 12 bases left between them. Germline values: CDR1 WNHNN, CDR2 SYGVQD (reference sequence). This CDR3 has 15 amino acids. In DNA form, the CDR3 reads TGCGCCAGCAGTGAGTCCGGCAGGGATGCCACTGAAGCTTTCTTT. It encodes CASSESGRDATEAFF.

In this sample, this clone turned up once. The V and J genes are TRBV30 and TRBJ2-5; 7 bases line up with TRBD1. This CDR3 is built from 13 residues. Trimming removed 4 bases from V and 4 bases from J; junction bases left unmatched: 6. Germline V gene sequence: CDR1 GTSNPN, CDR2 SVGIG (reference sequence). CDR3 protein: CAWIGQARETQYF. CDR3 coding DNA: TGTGCCTGGATAGGACAGGCCCGAGAGACCCAGTACTTC.

This chain links TRBV24-1 with TRBJ2-4; 7 nucleotides match TRBD1. CDR1 and CDR2 from the germline V gene are KGHDR and SFDVKD. CDR3 size: 15 residues. V lost 5 bases, J lost 0 bases, and 3 bases stayed unmatched. CDR3 region: CATSAGGLAKNIQYF. As DNA, the CDR3 is TGTGCCACCAGTGCAGGGGGATTAGCCAAAAACATTCAGTACTTC.

This chain joins TRBV19 and TRBJ1-3; no reliable D call. The CDR3 covers 13 residues. Trimming pared 5 bases from V and 3 bases from J, leaving 8 bases between. Germline values: CDR1 LNHDA, CDR2 SQIVND (reference sequence). CDR3 region: CASSWARGNTIYF. Here the CDR3 DNA reads TGTGCCAGTAGTTGGGCGCGTGGAAACACCATATATTTT.

The chain carries TRBV6-1 and TRBJ1-1; tentative D call: TRBD1 (6 bases). Trimming removed 1 base at V and 12 bases at J, with 15 bases between. This CDR3 contains 13 residues. CDR1 MNHNS and CDR2 SASEGT come from the germline V gene. Here the CDR3 DNA reads TGTGCCAGCAGTGAAGGGGCAGGGGCGCTGTCTTTCTTT. Translation gives CASSEGAGALSFF.

The chain links TRBV7-3 to TRBJ1-2; tentatively, D is TRBD1 (5 bases). Germline lookup yields CDR1 SGHTA and CDR2 FQGTGA. Trimming pared 4 bases from V and 4 bases from J, leaving 25 bases between. The CDR3 is 18 amino acids. The CDR3 reads CASSSPSGLQAGSYGYTF. In DNA form, the CDR3 reads TGTGCCAGCAGCTCCCCCTCGGGACTCCAAGCGGGGTCCTATGGCTACACCTTC. The full variable domain, with the rest looked up from reference TRBV7-3 and TRBJ1-2, is GAGVSQTPSNKVTEKGKYVELRCDPISGHTALYWYRQSLGQGPEFLIYFQGTGAADDSGLPNDRFFAVRPEGSVSTLKIQRTERGDSAVYLCASSSPSGLQAGSYGYTFGSGTRLTVV.

The CDR3 here is CATSDLGANYGYTF. CDR3 DNA: TGTGCCACCAGTGATTTAGGAGCTAACTATGGCTACACCTTC. The chain combines TRBV24-1 with TRBJ1-2; unclear D gene. The V gene's germline CDR1 is KGHDR and CDR2 SFDVKD. This CDR3 region has 14 residues. V was cut by 1 base and J by 0 bases, with 5 bases left in between.

The V call is TRBV7-8, the J call TRBJ1-6, with D perhaps TRBD1 (6 bases). Germline values: CDR1 SGHVS, CDR2 FQNEAQ. The CDR3 contains 14 residues. The V gene lost 3 bases and the J gene lost 6 bases, with 9 bases spanning the gap. CDR3 in amino acids: CASSLQGTNSPLHF. CDR3 in DNA: TGTGCCAGCAGCTTGCAGGGGACTAATTCACCCCTCCACTTT. Full variable domain (missing parts from reference TRBV7-8 and TRBJ1-6): GAGVSQSPRYKVAKRGQDVALRCDPISGHVSLFWYQQALGQGPEFLTYFQNEAQLDKSGLPSDRFFAERPEGSVSTLKIQRTQQEDSAVYLCASSLQGTNSPLHFGNGTRLTVT.

The chain links TRBV5-1 to TRBJ1-4, with D hard to call. Trimming cost V 4 bases and J 5 bases, with 15 bases left between them. In germline, CDR1 is SGHRS, CDR2 YFSETQ. The CDR3 runs to 15 residues. CDR3 bases: TGCGCCAGCAGCCCAAATTCTATAAAAAATGAAAAACTGTTTTTT. This translates into CASSPNSIKNEKLFF.

This CDR3 reads CASRERGQLSYEQYF. In DNA, the CDR3 is TGTGCCAGCAGGGAAAGGGGACAGCTCTCCTACGAGCAGTACTTC. The rearrangement joins TRBV2 to TRBJ2-7, with 7 nucleotides matching TRBD1. The V gene's germline CDR1 is SNHLY and CDR2 FYNNEI. V lost 6 bases to trimming and J lost 0 bases; unmatched junction nucleotides: 8. CDR3 size: 15 residues.

The V gene is TRBV11-2, the J gene TRBJ1-1; 7 bases line up with TRBD1. This CDR3 region has 14 residues. J gave up 5 bases and V 3 bases, and 6 bases lay outside the gene matches. Germline values: CDR1 SGHAT, CDR2 FQNNGV. The CDR3 here is CASSLEGGLTEAFF. For the CDR3, the DNA is TGTGCCAGCAGCTTGGAAGGGGGCCTGACTGAAGCTTTCTTT.

V gene TRBV3-1 (or the pseudogene TRBV3-2) combines with J gene TRBJ2-1, with D perhaps matching TRBD2 (9 bases). V dropped 3 bases and J dropped 9 bases, with 21 bases sitting between them. The CDR3 extends over 16 amino acids. Germline V gene lookup returns CDR1 LGHDT and CDR2 YNNKEL (reference sequence). CDR3 nucleotide sequence: TGTGCCAGCAGCCAGGGACAGGTCGGCGGGGGGGGTGAGCAGTTCTTC. This codes for CASSQGQVGGGGEQFF.

This clone was observed a handful of times. The J gene is TRBJ1-2, the V gene TRBV6-6, with D possibly being TRBD1 (5 bases). The germline CDR1 and CDR2 sequences are MNHNY and SVGAGI (reference sequence). The CDR3 has 13 amino acids. V was clipped by 6 bases and J by 4 bases, with 12 bases between them. CDR3 DNA sequence: TGTGCCAGCAGACAGGACCCTTCCTATGGCTACACCTTC. This encodes CASRQDPSYGYTF.

The chain recombines TRBV27 with TRBJ2-7; possibly TRBD1 for D (6 bases). Germline V gene sequence: CDR1 MNHEY, CDR2 SMNVEV (reference sequence). This CDR3 is 14 amino acids long. Deletions cut 4 bases from V and 2 bases from J, with 12 bases between. CDR3 sequence (DNA): TGTGCCAGCAGTTACGGACAGCCTACCTACGAGCAGTACTTC. Translated: CASSYGQPTYEQYF.

The chain has TRBV11-2 and TRBJ2-1, with 9 bases identical to TRBD1. J was trimmed by 8 bases and V by 2 bases; bases with no gene match: 7. CDR1 SGHAT and CDR2 FQNNGV come from the germline V gene. The CDR3 is 15 amino acids. This CDR3 reads CASSLNPGQGYEQFF. CDR3 DNA: TGTGCCAGCAGCTTAAACCCAGGACAGGGGTATGAGCAGTTCTTC.

The chain uses TRBV4-2 and TRBJ2-1; 7 bases are a match to TRBD1. This CDR3 is 15 amino acids long. Unmatched junction bases numbered 7, after V lost 1 base and J lost 7 bases. Per the germline V gene, CDR1 is LGHNA and CDR2 is YNFKEQ. The CDR3 coding sequence is TGTGCCAGCAGCCAAGGAGGGGGCGCCAGAAATGAGCAGTTCTTC. It yields the protein CASSQGGGARNEQFF.